This T cell receptor (beta chain) was captured in a study of Ad26.COV2.S vaccination and SARS-CoV-2 variants. Study-level information: Into the muscle, Ad26.COV2.S was dosed once or twice, 56 days apart. General study points: While placebo recipients had lower spike-specific TCR breadth, vaccine recipients had more.

This CDR3 region has 12 residues. The germline CDR1 and CDR2 sequences are MNHNY and SVGAGI (reference sequence). V was clipped by 4 bases and J by 4 bases, with 4 bases between them. This sample's treatment: around 19 received Ad26.COV2.S at low or high dose, single or two shots; about 5 received placebo; per-sample allocation not given. Samples came from day 63 after the first vaccine or placebo injection. Measured with immunoSEQ multiplex PCR; TCRdb has only the in-frame clones, and not every one. The sample lists about 320,000 clones; roughly 86% were seen once. Details on this clone: Its antigen is unidentified.

This material consisted of peripheral blood, taken in a trial of Ad26.COV2.S vaccine versus placebo. This chain links TRBV6-6 with TRBJ2-2; D not certain. This TCR came from a person between 18 and 65 years old who received the Ad26.COV2.S COVID-19 vaccine or a placebo. The CDR3: CASSLGTGELFF. The DNA of the CDR3 is TGTGCCAGCAGTTTAGGCACCGGGGAGCTGTTTTTT.